This T cell receptor (beta chain) was observed in a study of T cells in Graves' hyperthyroidism and ophthalmopathy. As to this clonotype: Its matching antigen is unknown.

Regarding the study as a whole: Ophthalmopathy and stable hyperthyroidism were separated by a 13 V-J model.

A NOSPECS grade of at least 4, a Clinical Activity Score of at least 3 and duration under 3 months were recorded in ophthalmopathy patients. Exclusions: uncontrolled infection, other autoimmune disease, pregnancy, lactation. RNA transcripts gave rise to amplified TCR beta CDR3 regions. A first-round RT-PCR of the TCR CDR3 used the HTBI primer set. From the multiplex PCR reads, TCRdb called clonotypes with MiXCR, one entry per CDR3 protein. In the table there are around 540,000 distinct CDR3 sequences, 15% to 20% of which are singletons. The origin of this receptor is a woman under 40 with Graves' ophthalmopathy. Sequenced: blood.

This CDR3 reads CASSQGLGKGYEQYF. In DNA form, the CDR3 reads TGTGCCAGCAGCCAAGGACTAGGGAAGGGCTACGAGCAGTACTTC. The chain couples TRBV3-1 to TRBJ2-7, with D perhaps TRBD2 (6 bases). CDR1 is LGHDT and CDR2 is YNNKEL in the germline V gene (reference sequence). This CDR3 contains 15 residues. V was pared by 1 base and J by 3 bases, with 13 bases between.